These 4 T cell receptor beta chains originate from one sample sequenced in a study of CD8 T cells in ankylosing spondylitis (dated by TCRdb to the late 2010s). Library preparation was by 5' RACE. Sequencing used an Illumina HiSeq 2500. The raw public reads went through TCRdb reprocessing: fastp at Q25, MiXCR clone calling, in-frame beta chains kept. Rows with one shared CDR3 protein collapse into an entry with the most common genes and DNA. This sample comprises about 240,000 distinct CDR3 sequences, over 9.5% of them detected only once. The top ten hold 2.6% of the sample. The sample consisted of blood, either unsorted or a sorted T cell fraction (not recorded which). These receptors were taken from a male donor with ankylosing spondylitis or in good health (not recorded which).

The sample holds many counts of this clonotype. This chain connects TRBV30 to TRBJ1-1; the D gene is possibly TRBD1 (6 bases). This CDR3 has 13 residues. Deletions cut 4 bases from V and 1 base from J, with 10 bases between. Germline lookup yields CDR1 GTSNPN and CDR2 SVGIG (reference sequence). The CDR3 region has the DNA TGTGCCTGGACCACAGGGAGGAACACTGAAGCTTTCTTT. Translated, it gives CAWTTGRNTEAFF. Together with reference TRBV30 and TRBJ1-1, the CDR3 gives the full variable domain: SQTIHQWPATLVQPVGSPLSLECTVEGTSNPNLYWYRQAAGRGLQLLFYSVGIGQISSEVPQNLSASRPQDRQFILSSKKLLLSDSGFYLCAWTTGRNTEAFFGQGTRLTVV.

This clonotype was seen only a few times. The chain has TRBV7-9 and TRBJ2-5; 10 bases align to TRBD2. V lost 5 bases and J lost 6; bases outside the gene matches: 15. This CDR3 has 17 amino acids. Germline CDR1 reads SEHNR; CDR2 reads FQNEAQ (reference sequence). This CDR3 is CASSPPTGTSEGKTQYF. Here the CDR3 DNA reads TGTGCCAGCAGCCCACCTACCGGGACTAGCGAGGGAAAGACCCAGTACTTC.

The chain's CDR3 is CASNIFTTGDGYTF. For the CDR3, the DNA is TGTGCCAGCAATATCTTTACCACAGGGGATGGCTACACCTTC. V usage is TRBV27 and J usage is TRBJ1-2, with 7 positions matching TRBD1. This CDR3 is built from 14 residues. J gave up 6 bases and V 7 bases, and 11 bases lay outside the gene matches. Germline-derived CDR1 and CDR2 are MNHEY and SMNVEV (reference sequence).

The chain couples TRBV11-3 to TRBJ2-7, with D possibly TRBD1 on 6 matching bases. The ends were cut back, 7 bases at V and 7 bases at J, with 17 bases in the middle. Germline V gene lookup returns CDR1 SGHNT and CDR2 YENEEA. The CDR3 has 13 amino acids. CDR3 DNA: TGTGCCAGCAACCTGGACAGCGGTGGGGAGCAGTACTTC. Its translation: CASNLDSGGEQYF.